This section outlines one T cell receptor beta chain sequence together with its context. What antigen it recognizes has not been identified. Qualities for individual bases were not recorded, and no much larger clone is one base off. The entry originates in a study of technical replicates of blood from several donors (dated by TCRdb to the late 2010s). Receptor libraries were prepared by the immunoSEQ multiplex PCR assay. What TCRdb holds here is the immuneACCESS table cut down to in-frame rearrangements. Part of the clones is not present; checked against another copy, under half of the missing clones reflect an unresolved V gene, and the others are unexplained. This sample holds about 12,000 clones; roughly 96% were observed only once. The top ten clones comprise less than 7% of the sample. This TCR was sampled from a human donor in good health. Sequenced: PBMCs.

The nucleotide sequence reads as follows: TGTGCCAGCAGCTTGGTCGCTAGCGGGAGTCGGCGAGAGACCCAGTACTTC. This translates into CASSLVASGSRRETQYF. In this chain, TRBV5-5 is recombined with TRBJ2-5, with 10 bases aligning to TRBD2. V lost 0 bases and J lost 4 bases, and the count of bases not matched to a germline gene is 9. The CDR3 holds 17 amino acids from the cysteine to the phenylalanine. The DNA shown is the 51-base CDR3, in frame from base 1. The germline V gene (reference sequence) specifies SGHKS as CDR1 and YYEKEE as CDR2.